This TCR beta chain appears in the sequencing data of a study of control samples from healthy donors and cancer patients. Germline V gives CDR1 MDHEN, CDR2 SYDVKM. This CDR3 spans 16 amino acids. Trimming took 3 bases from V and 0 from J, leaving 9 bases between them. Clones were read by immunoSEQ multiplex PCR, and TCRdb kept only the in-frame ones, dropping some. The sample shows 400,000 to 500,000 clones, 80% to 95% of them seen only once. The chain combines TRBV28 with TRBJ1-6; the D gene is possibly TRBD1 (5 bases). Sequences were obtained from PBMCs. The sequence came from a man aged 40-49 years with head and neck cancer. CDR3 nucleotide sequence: TGTGCCAGCAGTTTGGGGGTGCTCTCCTATAATTCACCCCTCCACTTT. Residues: CASSLGVLSYNSPLHF. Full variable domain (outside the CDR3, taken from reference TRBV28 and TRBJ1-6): DVKVTQSSRYLVKRTGEKVFLECVQDMDHENMFWYRQDPGLGLRLIYFSYDVKMKEKGDIPEGYSVSREKKERFSLILESASTNQTSMYLCASSLGVLSYNSPLHFGNGTRLTVT.